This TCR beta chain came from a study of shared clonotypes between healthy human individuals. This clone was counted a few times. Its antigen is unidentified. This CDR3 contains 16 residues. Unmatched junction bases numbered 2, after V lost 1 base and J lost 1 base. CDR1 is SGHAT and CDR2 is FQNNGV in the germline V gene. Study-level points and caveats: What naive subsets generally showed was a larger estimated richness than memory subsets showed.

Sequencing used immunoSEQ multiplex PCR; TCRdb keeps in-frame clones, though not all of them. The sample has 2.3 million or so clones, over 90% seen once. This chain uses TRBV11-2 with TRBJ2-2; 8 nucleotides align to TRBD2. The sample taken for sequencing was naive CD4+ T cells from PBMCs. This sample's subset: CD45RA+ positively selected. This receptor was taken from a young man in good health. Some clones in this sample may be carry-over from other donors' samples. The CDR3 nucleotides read TGTGCCAGCAGCTTAGCGGGAGGGAGGAACACCGGGGAGCTGTTTTTT. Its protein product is CASSLAGGRNTGELFF.